This T cell receptor beta chain was retrieved from a study of shared clonotypes between healthy human individuals. Study-wide points: Richness estimates generally favored naive over memory subsets. Around 5.3% of naive CD4 clonotypes were shared across four donors. Rarefaction curves obtained for sorted subsets showed sequencing incomplete despite large depth.

In the case of this clone: Its antigen remains unknown.

Germline assignment: CDR1 LGHNA and CDR2 YNFKEQ. There are 19 residues in the CDR3. V was cut by 2 bases and J by 2 bases, with 21 bases left in between. The table came from immunoSEQ multiplex PCR; TCRdb's copy has only in-frame clones and leaves some out. The sample lists approximately 400,000 clones, about 96% seen once, with less than 0.35% in the top ten. The source material was memory CD8+ T cells sorted from blood. Sample subset: CD45RO+ cells pooled with CCR7-negative TemRA cells. The chain uses TRBV4-2 and TRBJ2-2; TRBD2 might be the D (5 bases). This TCR derives from a man younger than 45 in good health. The CDR3: CASSQLPIGWRANTGELFF. In DNA form, the CDR3 reads TGTGCCAGCAGCCAACTACCGATAGGTTGGCGGGCCAACACCGGGGAGCTGTTTTTT.